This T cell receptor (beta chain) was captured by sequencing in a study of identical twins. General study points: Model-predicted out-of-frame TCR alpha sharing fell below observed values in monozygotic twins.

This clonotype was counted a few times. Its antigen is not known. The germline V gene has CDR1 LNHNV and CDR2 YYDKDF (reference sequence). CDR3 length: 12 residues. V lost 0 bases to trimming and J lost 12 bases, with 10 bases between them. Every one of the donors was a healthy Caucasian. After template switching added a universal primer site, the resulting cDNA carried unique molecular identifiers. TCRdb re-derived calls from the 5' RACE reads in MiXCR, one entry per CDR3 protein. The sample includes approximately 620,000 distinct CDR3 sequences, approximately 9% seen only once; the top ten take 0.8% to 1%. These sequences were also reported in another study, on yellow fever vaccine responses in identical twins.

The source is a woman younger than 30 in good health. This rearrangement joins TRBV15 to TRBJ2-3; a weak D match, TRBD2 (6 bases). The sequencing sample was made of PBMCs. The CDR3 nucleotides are TGTGCCACCAGCAGAGATCCGGGGGTCCAGTATTTT. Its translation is CATSRDPGVQYF. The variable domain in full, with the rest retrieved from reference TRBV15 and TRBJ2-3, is DAMVIQNPRYQVTQFGKPVTLSCSQTLNHNVMYWYQQKSSQAPKLLFHYYDKDFNNEADTPDNFQSRRPNTSFCFLDIRSPGLGDTAMYLCATSRDPGVQYFGPGTRLTVL.